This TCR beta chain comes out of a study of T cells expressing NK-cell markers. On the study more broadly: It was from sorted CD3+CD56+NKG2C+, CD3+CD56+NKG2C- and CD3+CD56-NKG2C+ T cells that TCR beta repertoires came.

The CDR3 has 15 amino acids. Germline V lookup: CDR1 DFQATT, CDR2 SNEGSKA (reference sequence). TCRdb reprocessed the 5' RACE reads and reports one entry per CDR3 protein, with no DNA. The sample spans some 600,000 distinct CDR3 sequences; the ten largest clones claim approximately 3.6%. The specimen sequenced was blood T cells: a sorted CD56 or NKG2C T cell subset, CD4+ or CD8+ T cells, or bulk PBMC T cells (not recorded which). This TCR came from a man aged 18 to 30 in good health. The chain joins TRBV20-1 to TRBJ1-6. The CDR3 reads CSASRGFSYNSPLHF.